This entry features one TCR beta chain sequence. The antigen is not known. This sample was taken from a study of PD-1 blockade in classical Hodgkin lymphoma. Study-level points and caveats: Relative to healthy donors, newly diagnosed patients reportedly had lower baseline TCR diversity, which was reported as lower still in relapsed/refractory patients. A significant rise in TCR diversity was seen by C4D1 for CD4+ cells but not for CD8+ cells.

The V gene lost 2 bases and the J gene lost 5 bases, with 10 bases spanning the gap. The CDR3 has 14 residues. The V gene's germline CDR1 is SGHRS and CDR2 YFSETQ. The repertoire was sequenced with immunoSEQ multiplex PCR; TCRdb's copy has only in-frame clones and lacks some. The sample holds more than 45,000 clones, around 66% seen once. Every patient experienced relapse after autologous stem cell transplantation, and brentuximab vedotin exposure varied. The chain couples TRBV5-1 to TRBJ1-4, with D unclear. The receptor was derived from a human donor with classical Hodgkin lymphoma. Sequencing was performed on peripheral blood mononuclear cells (PBMCs), taken at baseline. CDR3 sequence reads: CASSFALQNEKLFF. CDR3 nucleotides: TGCGCCAGCAGCTTTGCTTTGCAGAATGAAAAACTGTTTTTT. The full variable domain, completed using reference TRBV5-1 and TRBJ1-4, is KAGVTQTPRYLIKTRGQQVTLSCSPISGHRSVSWYQQTPGQGLQFLFEYFSETQRNKGNFPGRFSGRQFSNSRSEMNVSTLELGDSALYLCASSFALQNEKLFFGSGTQLSVL.